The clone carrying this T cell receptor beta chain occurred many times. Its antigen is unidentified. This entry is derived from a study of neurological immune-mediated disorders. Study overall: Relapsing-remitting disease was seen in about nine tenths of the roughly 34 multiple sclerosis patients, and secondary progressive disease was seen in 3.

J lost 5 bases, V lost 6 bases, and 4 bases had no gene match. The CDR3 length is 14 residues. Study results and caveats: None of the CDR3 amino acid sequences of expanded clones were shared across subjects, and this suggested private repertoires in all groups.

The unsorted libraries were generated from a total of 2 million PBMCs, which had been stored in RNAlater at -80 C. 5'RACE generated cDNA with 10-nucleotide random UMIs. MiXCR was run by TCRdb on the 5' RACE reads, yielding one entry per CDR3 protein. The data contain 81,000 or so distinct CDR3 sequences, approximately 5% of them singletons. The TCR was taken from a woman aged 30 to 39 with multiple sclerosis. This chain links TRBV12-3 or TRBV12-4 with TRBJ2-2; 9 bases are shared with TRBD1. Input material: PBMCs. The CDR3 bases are TGTGCCAGCAGACAGGACAGGGGAACCGGGGAGCTGTTTTTT. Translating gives CASRQDRGTGELFF.